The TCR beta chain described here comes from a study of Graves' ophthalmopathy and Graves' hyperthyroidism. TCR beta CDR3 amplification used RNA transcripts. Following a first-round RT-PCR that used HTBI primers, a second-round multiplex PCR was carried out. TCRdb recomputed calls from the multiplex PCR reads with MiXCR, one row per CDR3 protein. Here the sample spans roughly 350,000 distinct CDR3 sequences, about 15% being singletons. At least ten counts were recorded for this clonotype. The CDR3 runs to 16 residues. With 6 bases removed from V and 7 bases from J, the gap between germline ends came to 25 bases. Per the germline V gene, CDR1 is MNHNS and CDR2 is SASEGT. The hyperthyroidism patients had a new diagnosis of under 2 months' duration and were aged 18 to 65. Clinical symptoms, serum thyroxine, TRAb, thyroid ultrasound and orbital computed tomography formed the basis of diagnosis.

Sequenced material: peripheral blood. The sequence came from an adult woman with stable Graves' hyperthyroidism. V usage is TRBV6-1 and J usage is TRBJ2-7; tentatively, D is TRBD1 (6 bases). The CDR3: CASSPTGQRPNVEQYF. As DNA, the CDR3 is TGTGCCAGCAGCCCTACAGGACAGAGACCAAACGTTGAGCAGTACTTC.